Given below is one T cell receptor beta chain in context. Its antigen is unidentified. These data come from a study of T cell responses to AZD1222 COVID-19 vaccine. Broader study findings: Seropositive AZD1222 recipients at baseline numbered only 6 or 7. There were repertoire samples only from the period after the peak T cell response.

The protocol was immunoSEQ multiplex PCR, while the TCRdb copy is restricted to in-frame clones and leaves out a portion. The sample yields about 100,000 clones, more than 70% seen once. J lost 4 bases, V lost 2 bases, and 6 bases had no gene match. Germline assignment: CDR1 MNHNS and CDR2 SASEGT. This CDR3 has 16 amino acids. This sample comprised peripheral blood, obtained on day 0 of MenACWY control vaccination. The chain joins TRBV6-1 to TRBJ2-1; TRBD1 matches 9 bases. This clonotype originated in an adult in good health. DNA for the CDR3: TGTGCCAGCAGTGAACCGGGACAGGGCCAATACAATGAGCAGTTCTTC. It is translated as CASSEPGQGQYNEQFF.